These T cell receptor beta chains were read from a single sample in a study of T cell changes during pregnancy in multiple sclerosis. Generated by immunoSEQ multiplex PCR, the TCRdb table keeps only in-frame clones and is missing some. The data show under 55,000 clones, with approximately 90% seen just once and about 2% held by the top ten. The sample was peripheral blood, taken in the first trimester of pregnancy. These receptor sequences come from a female donor with multiple sclerosis, enrolled in a pregnancy study. Each CDR3 is given with its conserved first and last residue. A D gene is named only where the DNA matches it firmly. Size tells how often a clone was seen (once, few, many) or the class of an expanded clone, and some rows leave it out.

. | . | TRBJ1-3 | TRBV7-2 | TGTGCCAGCAGCCAACGGGGAGGGGGAGGAAACACCATATATTTT | CASSQRGGGGNTIYF
. | . | TRBJ1-6 | TRBV7-8 | TGTGCCAGCAGCGCGCCGAATTCACCCCTCCACTTT | CASSAPNSPLHF
. | . | TRBJ2-7 | TRBV28 | TGTGCCAGCAGTCAGGAGGGTGAGCAGTACTTC | CASSQEGEQYF
. | . | TRBJ2-1 | TRBV19 | TGTGCCAGTAGTTCTCGTCCCTTTTCGGGTGAGCAGTTCTTC | CASSSRPFSGEQFF
TRBD2 | . | TRBJ2-3 | TRBV4-1 | TGCGCCAGCAGCCAAGTTAGCACTAGCGGGGGGGCAGATACGCAGTATTTT | CASSQVSTSGGADTQYF
. | . | TRBJ2-5 | TRBV9 | TGTGCCAGCAGCGTAGGCGCCCTCCAAGAGACCCAGTACTTC | CASSVGALQETQYF
. | . | TRBJ1-1 | TRBV19 | TGTGCCAGTAGTAGGGGGGTGCGGGGAGTCAACACTGAAGCTTTCTTT | CASSRGVRGVNTEAFF
. | few | TRBJ2-2 | TRBV10-3 | TGTGCCATCAGTGAGGTGGGGCCCGGGGAGCTGTTTTTT | CAISEVGPGELFF
. | . | TRBJ2-2 | TRBV28 | TGTGCCAGCAGTTCCTACTCACAGGCCAACACCGGGGAGCTGTTTTTT | CASSSYSQANTGELFF
. | . | TRBJ1-6 | TRBV2 | TGTGCCAGCAGTCGGTCGGTGTATAATTCACCCCTCCACTTT | CASSRSVYNSPLHF
. | . | TRBJ1-5 | TRBV28 | TGTGCCAGCACCCCCTGGGGGAGGGGGAGACCCGAAAAGCCCCAGCATTTT | CASTPWGRGRPEKPQHF
TRBD1 | . | TRBJ2-5 | TRBV9 | TGTGCCAGCAGCAGGGACAGGGAGGGGATGGAGACCCAGTACTTC | CASSRDREGMETQYF
. | once | TRBJ1-1 | TRBV7-9 | TGTGCCAGCAGCTTATTGGAGGCGGGGAACACTGAAGCTTTCTTT | CASSLLEAGNTEAFF
TRBD1 | . | TRBJ1-6 | TRBV10-3 | TGTGCCATCTCGGACAGGGGACATAATTCACCCCTCCACTTT | CAISDRGHNSPLHF
. | few | TRBJ1-1 | TRBV6-1 | TGTGCCAGCAGTGAAGCGGACAGATACACTGAAGCTTTCTTT | CASSEADRYTEAFF
. | . | TRBJ2-2 | TRBV6-1 | TGTGCCAGCAGTGAAGGGGAGGGGGAGCTGTTTTTT | CASSEGEGELFF
TRBD1 | . | TRBJ1-1 | TRBV7-6 | TGTGCCAGCAGCGCCGGGACAGCGAACACTGAAGCTTTCTTT | CASSAGTANTEAFF
TRBD1 | . | TRBJ2-7 | TRBV10-2 | TGCGCCAGCAGACGAGACAGGGTGGACGAGCAGTACTTC | CASRRDRVDEQYF
. | . | TRBJ2-5 | TRBV7-2 | TGTGCCAGCAGCTCGTCGGCTTTTGAGGGGACCCAGTACTTC | CASSSSAFEGTQYF
TRBD1 | . | TRBJ1-6 | TRBV6-1 | TGTGCCAGCAGTGACAGGGGGCATTCACCCCTCCACTTT | CASSDRGHSPLHF
TRBD2 | . | TRBJ2-1 | TRBV19 | TGTGCCAGTAGTAGGCCAGGGAGGGTAAGGGACTACAATGAGCAGTTCTTC | CASSRPGRVRDYNEQFF
. | . | TRBJ2-7 | TRBV23-1 | TGCGCCAGCAGTCAAATGTTTCGTCCCTACGAGCAGTACTTC | CASSQMFRPYEQYF
. | . | TRBJ2-1 | TRBV5-4 | TGTGCCAGCAGCTCCAGCGTAGGCTCCTACAATGAGCAGTTCTTC | CASSSSVGSYNEQFF
. | . | TRBJ2-3 | TRBV4-1 | TGCGCCAGCAGCCAAGGAGGACAAATATGGAATACGCAGTATTTT | CASSQGGQIWNTQYF